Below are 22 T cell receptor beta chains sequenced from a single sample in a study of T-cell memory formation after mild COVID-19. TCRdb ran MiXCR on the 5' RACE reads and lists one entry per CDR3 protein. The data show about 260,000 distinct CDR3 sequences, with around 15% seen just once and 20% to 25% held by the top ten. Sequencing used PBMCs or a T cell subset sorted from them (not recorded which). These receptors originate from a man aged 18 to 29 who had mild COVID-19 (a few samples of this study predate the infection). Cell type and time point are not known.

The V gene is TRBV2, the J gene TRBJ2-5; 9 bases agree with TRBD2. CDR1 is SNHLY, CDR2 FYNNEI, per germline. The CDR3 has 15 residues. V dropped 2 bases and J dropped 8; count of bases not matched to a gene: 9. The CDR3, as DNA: TGTGCCAGCAGTGAAAGAGCGGGGGGTCTCCCCACCCAGTACTTC. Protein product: CASSERAGGLPTQYF.

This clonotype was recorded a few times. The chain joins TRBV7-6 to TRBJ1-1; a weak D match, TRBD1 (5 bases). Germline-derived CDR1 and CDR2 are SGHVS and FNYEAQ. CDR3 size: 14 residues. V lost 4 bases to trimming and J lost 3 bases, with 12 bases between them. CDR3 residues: CASSSRDGYTEAFF. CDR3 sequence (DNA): TGTGCCAGCAGCTCCCGGGACGGCTACACTGAAGCTTTCTTT.

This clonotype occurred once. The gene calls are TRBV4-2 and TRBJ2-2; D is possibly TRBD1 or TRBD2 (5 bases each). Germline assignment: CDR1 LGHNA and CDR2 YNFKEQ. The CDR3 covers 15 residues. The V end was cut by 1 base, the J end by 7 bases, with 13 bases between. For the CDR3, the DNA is TGTGCCAGCAGCCAAGCTTGGGGGTCGGGCGGGGAGCTGTTTTTT. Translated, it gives CASSQAWGSGGELFF.

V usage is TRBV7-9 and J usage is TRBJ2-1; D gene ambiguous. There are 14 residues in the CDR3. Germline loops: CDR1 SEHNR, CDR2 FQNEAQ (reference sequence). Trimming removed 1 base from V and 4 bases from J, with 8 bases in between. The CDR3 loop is CASSLGADYNEQFF. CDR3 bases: TGTGCCAGCAGCTTAGGTGCGGATTACAATGAGCAGTTCTTC.

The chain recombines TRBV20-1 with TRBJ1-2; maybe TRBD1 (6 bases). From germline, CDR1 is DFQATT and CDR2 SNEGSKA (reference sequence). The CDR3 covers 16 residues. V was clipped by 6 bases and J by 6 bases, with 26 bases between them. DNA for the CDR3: TGCAGTGCCCCTTCCATATCAGGGGACCCCACCCATGGCTACACCTTC. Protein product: CSAPSISGDPTHGYTF.

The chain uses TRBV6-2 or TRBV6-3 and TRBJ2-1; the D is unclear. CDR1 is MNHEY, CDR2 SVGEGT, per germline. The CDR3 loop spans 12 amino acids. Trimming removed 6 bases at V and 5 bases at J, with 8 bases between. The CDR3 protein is CASRGSNNEQFF. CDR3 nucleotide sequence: TGTGCCAGCAGAGGCAGTAACAATGAGCAGTTCTTC.

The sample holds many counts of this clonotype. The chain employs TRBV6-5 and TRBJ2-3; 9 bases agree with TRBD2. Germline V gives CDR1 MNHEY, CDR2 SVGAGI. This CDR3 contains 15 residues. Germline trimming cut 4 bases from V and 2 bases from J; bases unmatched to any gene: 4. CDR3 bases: TGTGCCAGCAGTTCAGGCGGGGGGGCCACAGATACGCAGTATTTT. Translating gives CASSSGGGATDTQYF.

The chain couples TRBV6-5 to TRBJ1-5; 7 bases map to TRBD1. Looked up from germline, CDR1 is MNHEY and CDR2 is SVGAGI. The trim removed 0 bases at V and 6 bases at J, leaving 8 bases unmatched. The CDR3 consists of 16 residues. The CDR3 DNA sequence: TGTGCCAGCAGTTACTCCGCTGACAGGGTAGGTCAGCCCCAGCATTTT. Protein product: CASSYSADRVGQPQHF.

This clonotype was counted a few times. The CDR3 here is CAISGQQGSSGNTIYF. The CDR3 DNA is TGTGCCATCAGTGGCCAACAGGGTAGCTCTGGAAACACCATATATTTT. The chain recombines TRBV10-3 with TRBJ1-3; TRBD1 might be the D (6 bases). V was trimmed by 4 bases and J by 0 bases, leaving 13 bases between them. Germline V gives CDR1 ENHRY, CDR2 SYGVKD. CDR3 size: 16 residues.

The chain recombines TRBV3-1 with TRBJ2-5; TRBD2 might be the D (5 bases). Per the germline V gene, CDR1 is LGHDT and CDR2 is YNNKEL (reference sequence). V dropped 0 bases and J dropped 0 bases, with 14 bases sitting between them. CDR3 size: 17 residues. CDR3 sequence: CASSQEIPTGYQETQYF. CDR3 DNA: TGTGCCAGCAGCCAAGAAATTCCGACGGGATACCAAGAGACCCAGTACTTC.

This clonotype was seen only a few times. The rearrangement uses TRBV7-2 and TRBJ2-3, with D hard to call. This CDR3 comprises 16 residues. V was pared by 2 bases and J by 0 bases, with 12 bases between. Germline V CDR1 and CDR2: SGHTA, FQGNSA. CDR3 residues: CASSLRPPDSTDTQYF. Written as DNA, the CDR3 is TGTGCCAGCAGCTTACGCCCCCCGGACAGCACAGATACGCAGTATTTT. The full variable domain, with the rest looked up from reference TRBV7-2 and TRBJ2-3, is GAGVSQSPSNKVTEKGKDVELRCDPISGHTALYWYRQSLGQGLEFLIYFQGNSAPDKSGLPSDRFSAERTGGSVSTLTIQRTQQEDSAVYLCASSLRPPDSTDTQYFGPGTRLTVL.

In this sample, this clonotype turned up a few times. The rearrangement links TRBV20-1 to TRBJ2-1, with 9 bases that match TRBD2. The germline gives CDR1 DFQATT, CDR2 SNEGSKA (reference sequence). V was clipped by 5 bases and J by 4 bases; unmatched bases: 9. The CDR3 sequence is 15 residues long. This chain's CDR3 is CSAPLAGVGYNEQFF. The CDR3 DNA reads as TGCAGTGCTCCACTAGCGGGTGTGGGGTACAATGAGCAGTTCTTC.

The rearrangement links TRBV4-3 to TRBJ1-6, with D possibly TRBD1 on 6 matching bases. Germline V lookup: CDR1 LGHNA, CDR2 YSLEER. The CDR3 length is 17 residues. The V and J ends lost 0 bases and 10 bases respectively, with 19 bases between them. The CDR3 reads CASSQEIPGGAGSPLHF. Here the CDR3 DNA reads TGCGCCAGCAGCCAAGAGATTCCGGGGGGCGCCGGGTCACCCCTCCACTTT.

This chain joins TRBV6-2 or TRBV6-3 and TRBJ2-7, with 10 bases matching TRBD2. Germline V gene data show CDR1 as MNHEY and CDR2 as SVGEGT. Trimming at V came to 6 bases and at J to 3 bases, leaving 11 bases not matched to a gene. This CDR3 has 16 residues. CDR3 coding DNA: TGTGCCAGCAGAACAATAGCGGGGGGACTCAACTACGAGCAGTACTTC. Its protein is CASRTIAGGLNYEQYF.

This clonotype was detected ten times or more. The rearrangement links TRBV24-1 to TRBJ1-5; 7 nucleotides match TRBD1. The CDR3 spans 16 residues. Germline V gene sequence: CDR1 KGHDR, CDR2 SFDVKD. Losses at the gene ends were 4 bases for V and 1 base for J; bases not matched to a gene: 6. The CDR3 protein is CATSEPTGISNQPQHF. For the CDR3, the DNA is TGTGCCACCAGTGAACCGACAGGGATAAGCAATCAGCCCCAGCATTTT.

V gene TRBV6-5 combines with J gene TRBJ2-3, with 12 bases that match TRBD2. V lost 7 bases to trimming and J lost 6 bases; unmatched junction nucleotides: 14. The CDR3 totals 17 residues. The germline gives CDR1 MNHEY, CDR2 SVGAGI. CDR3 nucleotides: TGTGCCAGCAAGGCTAGCGGGGGGGCGGGGAGATCGGATACGCAGTATTTT. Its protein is CASKASGGAGRSDTQYF.

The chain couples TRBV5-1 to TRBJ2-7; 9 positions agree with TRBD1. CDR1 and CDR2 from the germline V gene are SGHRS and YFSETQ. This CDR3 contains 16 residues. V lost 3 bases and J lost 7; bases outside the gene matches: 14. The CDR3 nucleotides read TGCGCCAGCAGCTGGGCACCGGGACAGGGTGACTTAGAGCAGTACTTC. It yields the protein CASSWAPGQGDLEQYF. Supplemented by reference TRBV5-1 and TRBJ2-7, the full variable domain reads KAGVTQTPRYLIKTRGQQVTLSCSPISGHRSVSWYQQTPGQGLQFLFEYFSETQRNKGNFPGRFSGRQFSNSRSEMNVSTLELGDSALYLCASSWAPGQGDLEQYFGPGTRLTVT.

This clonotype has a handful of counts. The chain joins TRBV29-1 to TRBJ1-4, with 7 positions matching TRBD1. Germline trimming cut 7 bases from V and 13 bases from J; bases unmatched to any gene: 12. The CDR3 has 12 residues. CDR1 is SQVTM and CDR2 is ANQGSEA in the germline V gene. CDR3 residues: CSARQGPGRLFF. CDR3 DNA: TGCAGCGCCCGACAGGGACCCGGGCGACTGTTTTTT.

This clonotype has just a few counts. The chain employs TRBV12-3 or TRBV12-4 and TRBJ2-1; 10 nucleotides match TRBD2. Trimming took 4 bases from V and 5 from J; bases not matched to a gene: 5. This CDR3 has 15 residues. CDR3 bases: TGTGCCAGCAGTTCCGGACTAGCGGAAAACAATGAGCAGTTCTTC. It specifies CASSSGLAENNEQFF.

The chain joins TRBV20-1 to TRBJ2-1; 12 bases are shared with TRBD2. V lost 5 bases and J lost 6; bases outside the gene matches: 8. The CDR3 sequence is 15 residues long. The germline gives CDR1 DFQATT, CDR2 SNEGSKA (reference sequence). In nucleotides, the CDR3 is TGCAGTGCTCTAGCGGGGGGGCCGAGAGGCAATGAGCAGTTCTTC. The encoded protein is CSALAGGPRGNEQFF.

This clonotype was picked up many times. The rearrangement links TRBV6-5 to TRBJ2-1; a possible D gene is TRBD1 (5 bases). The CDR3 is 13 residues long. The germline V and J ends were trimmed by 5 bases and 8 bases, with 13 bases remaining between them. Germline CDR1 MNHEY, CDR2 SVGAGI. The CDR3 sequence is CASSPPGLDEQFF. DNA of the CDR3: TGTGCCAGCAGTCCCCCAGGGTTGGATGAGCAGTTCTTC.

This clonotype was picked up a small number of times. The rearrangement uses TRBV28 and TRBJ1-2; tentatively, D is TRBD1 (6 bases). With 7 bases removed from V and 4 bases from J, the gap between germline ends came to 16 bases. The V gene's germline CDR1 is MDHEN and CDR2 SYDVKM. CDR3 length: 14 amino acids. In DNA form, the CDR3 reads TGTGCCAGCACCGCATCAGGGGCAATCTATGGCTACACCTTC. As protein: CASTASGAIYGYTF.